The entry below describes one T cell receptor (beta chain). Its antigen is undetermined. Everyone who donated was a healthy bone marrow donor. The CDR3 spans 13 residues. The germline V gene has CDR1 SGDLS and CDR2 YYNGEE. The V end lost 4 bases, the J end lost 3 bases, and 7 bases lay between the germline ends. 13 Jbeta primers and 60 Vbeta primers were used for the PCR. Per the authors' pipeline: An analysis that came later counted tens of millions of unique TCR beta chains, 9 million to 12 million shared. Generated by immunoSEQ multiplex PCR, the TCRdb table keeps only in-frame clones and is missing some. V and J calls and clone size come straight from that table; D and trimming were deduced from the DNA. The repertoire holds about 150,000 clones, almost 80% seen once, with under 0.8% in the top ten. This record comes from a study of cytomegalovirus exposure and HLA in healthy donors. Regarding the study as a whole: Excluded were some V segments that proved indistinguishable, including TRBV6-2 and TRBV6-3. The authors listed some 150 TCR beta chains as cytomegalovirus-associated.

Sequenced sample: PBMCs. The TCR originated in a male donor in good health and CMV-seronegative. The gene calls are TRBV9 and TRBJ2-2; D may be TRBD1 (5 bases). The CDR3 bases are TGTGCCAGCAGCTCCAGGGACACCGGGGAGCTGTTTTTT. It encodes CASSSRDTGELFF. Combining the CDR3 with reference TRBV9 and TRBJ2-2 gives the whole variable domain DSGVTQTPKHLITATGQRVTLRCSPRSGDLSVYWYQQSLDQGLQFLIQYYNGEERAKGNILERFSAQQFPDLHSELNLSSLELGDSALYFCASSSRDTGELFFGEGSRLTVL.